This passage covers 27 T cell receptor beta chains from one sample sequenced in a study of T cells in Graves' hyperthyroidism and ophthalmopathy. There were TCR beta CDR3 regions amplified from RNA transcripts. First-round RT-PCR targeting the TCR CDR3 was performed with the HTBI primer set. TCRdb processed the multiplex PCR reads anew with MiXCR; each CDR3 protein has one entry. The sample shows about 480,000 distinct CDR3 sequences, about 15% of them seen only once. The material sequenced was blood. These TCRs come from a woman younger than 35 with Graves' hyperthyroidism.

This clonotype was recorded at least ten times. This chain joins TRBV19 and TRBJ1-6; D gene unclear. The CDR3 consists of 14 residues. Trimming left V 7 bases short and J 7 bases short, with 14 bases between. Germline assignment: CDR1 LNHDA and CDR2 SQIVND (reference sequence). The CDR3 sequence is CASTATIYNSPLHF. The CDR3 nucleotides read TGTGCCAGTACCGCGACAATTTACAATTCACCCCTCCACTTT.

This clonotype was found many times. The genes are TRBV7-8 and TRBJ2-1; TRBD1 is a possible D gene (5 bases). V shed 6 bases and J shed 4 bases, with 22 bases lying between them. This CDR3 region has 17 residues. CDR1 is SGHVS, CDR2 FQNEAQ, per germline. The chain's CDR3 is CASSAPAGSGAYNEQFF. DNA for the CDR3: TGTGCCAGCAGTGCCCCTGCTGGCAGTGGGGCTTACAATGAGCAGTTCTTC.

The chain has TRBV6-2 or TRBV6-3 and TRBJ2-4; no reliable D call. Trimming took 5 bases from V and 1 from J, leaving 9 bases between them. Germline lookup yields CDR1 MNHEY and CDR2 SVGEGT. The CDR3 extends over 14 amino acids. The CDR3: CASSGVVAKNIQYF. DNA for the CDR3: TGTGCCAGCAGTGGGGTCGTGGCCAAAAACATTCAGTACTTC.

There are many counts of this clonotype. The V gene is TRBV6-1, the J gene TRBJ1-2; 9 bases fit TRBD1. The J segment lost 7 bases and the V segment lost 5 bases, leaving 8 bases of the junction unmatched. The CDR3 has 14 amino acids. Germline values: CDR1 MNHNS, CDR2 SASEGT. Here the CDR3 reads CASSPTGGVGGYTF. In nucleotides, the CDR3 is TGTGCCAGCAGTCCCACAGGGGGCGTCGGTGGCTACACCTTC.

This clonotype showed up many times. The chain carries TRBV2 and TRBJ1-6; weak D call: TRBD1 (6 bases). Trimming shortened V by 4 bases and J by 10 bases, and 11 bases separated the two germline ends. The CDR3 has 13 residues. Germline assignment: CDR1 SNHLY and CDR2 FYNNEI. The CDR3 region has the DNA TGTGCCAGCAGTGTGGACAGCAGATCACCCCTCCACTTT. Its protein is CASSVDSRSPLHF. The variable domain in full, with the rest retrieved from reference TRBV2 and TRBJ1-6, is EPEVTQTPSHQVTQMGQEVILRCVPISNHLYFYWYRQILGQKVEFLVSFYNNEISEKSEIFDDQFSVERPDGSNFTLKIRSTKLEDSAMYFCASSVDSRSPLHFGNGTRLTVT.

This clonotype has ten or more counts. The chain recombines TRBV12-3 or TRBV12-4 with TRBJ2-2; D remains unclear. The CDR3 covers 15 residues. Trimming pared 3 bases from V and 0 bases from J, leaving 8 bases between. The CDR3 DNA is TGTGCCAGCAGTTTCAAGGGCTCGAACACCGGGGAGCTGTTTTTT. It encodes CASSFKGSNTGELFF.

At least ten counts were recorded for this clonotype. The chain recombines TRBV6-6 with TRBJ2-5; no firm D call. Trimming took 2 bases from V and 4 from J, leaving 8 bases between them. The CDR3 length is 13 residues. Germline CDR1 is MNHNY and CDR2 is SVGAGI (reference sequence). CDR3: CASSYGIPETQYF. The CDR3 DNA reads as TGTGCCAGCAGTTACGGGATCCCAGAGACCCAGTACTTC.

This clonotype was counted many times. This rearrangement joins TRBV2 to TRBJ2-5; 9 positions match TRBD2. With 5 bases clipped from V and 5 bases from J, the junction kept 9 bases outside the gene matches. Germline CDR1 is SNHLY and CDR2 is FYNNEI. The CDR3 has 15 amino acids. This chain's CDR3 is CASSLGLASVETQYF. As DNA, the CDR3 is TGTGCCAGCAGTCTGGGACTAGCTTCGGTGGAGACCCAGTACTTC.

In this sample, this clonotype turned up many times. The CDR3 DNA sequence: TGTGCTAGTGGTTTGGGACTAGCGGGATCGGATACGCAGTATTTT. It encodes CASGLGLAGSDTQYF. The V and J genes are TRBV12-5 and TRBJ2-3, with 11 bases aligning to TRBD2. The CDR3 runs to 15 residues. J lost 6 bases, V lost 1 base, and 3 bases had no gene match. Germline-derived CDR1 and CDR2 are LGHNT and FRNRAP.

This clonotype was counted only a few times. The chain couples TRBV6-1 to TRBJ1-5; D gene uncertain. The V end was cut by 11 bases, the J end by 0 bases, with 14 bases between. Germline lookup yields CDR1 MNHNS and CDR2 SASEGT. This CDR3 is 14 amino acids long. The CDR3: CARGWELSNQPQHF. The CDR3 nucleotides read TGTGCCCGCGGGTGGGAACTTAGCAATCAGCCCCAGCATTTT.

The gene calls are TRBV4-1 and TRBJ1-2; D is uncertain. There are 14 residues in the CDR3. Deletions cut 0 bases from V and 4 bases from J, with 9 bases between. Germline-derived CDR1 and CDR2 are MGHRA and YSYEKL. The CDR3 DNA reads TGCGCCAGCAGCCAAGAATTGACCTTCTATGGCTACACCTTC. Amino acid sequence: CASSQELTFYGYTF.

At least ten counts were recorded for this clonotype. The V gene is TRBV9, the J gene TRBJ2-3; D is uncertain. V was clipped by 0 bases and J by 6 bases, with 8 bases between them. The CDR3 runs to 13 residues. CDR1 is SGDLS and CDR2 is YYNGEE in the germline V gene. DNA of the CDR3: TGTGCCAGCAGCGTAGCTAGGTTCGATACGCAGTATTTT. This gives the protein CASSVARFDTQYF.

The J gene is TRBJ2-3, the V gene TRBV29-1; D is possibly TRBD1 (5 bases). The germline V and J ends were trimmed by 3 bases and 4 bases, with 11 bases remaining between them. CDR3 length: 13 amino acids. From germline, CDR1 is SQVTM and CDR2 ANQGSEA. This CDR3 is CSVEVVGPDTQYF. The CDR3 bases are TGCAGCGTTGAGGTGGTGGGGCCAGATACGCAGTATTTT.

This clonotype was detected a few times. The CDR3 sequence is CAAAGRTDTQYF. The CDR3 bases are TGTGCCGCGGCAGGACGCACAGATACGCAGTATTTT. The chain uses TRBV7-8 and TRBJ2-3; D is undetermined. V lost 11 bases, J lost 1 base, and 10 bases lay in between. The CDR3 has 12 amino acids. Germline CDR1 reads SGHVS; CDR2 reads FQNEAQ. Supplemented by reference TRBV7-8 and TRBJ2-3, the full variable domain reads GAGVSQSPRYKVAKRGQDVALRCDPISGHVSLFWYQQALGQGPEFLTYFQNEAQLDKSGLPSDRFFAERPEGSVSTLKIQRTQQEDSAVYLCAAAGRTDTQYFGPGTRLTVL.

This clonotype occurred many times. CDR3 amino acids: CASSDSGLSSYEQYF. The CDR3 DNA reads TGTGCCAGCAGTGATTCCGGCCTATCCTCCTACGAGCAGTACTTC. This chain uses TRBV25-1 with TRBJ2-7; the D is unclear. Per germline, CDR1 MGHDK and CDR2 SYGVNS. This CDR3 has 15 amino acids. V was trimmed by 3 bases and J by 0 bases, leaving 12 bases between them.

The CDR3 loop is CASRAARGREVYGYTF. In DNA, the CDR3 is TGCGCCAGCAGAGCGGCCAGGGGAAGGGAGGTCTATGGCTACACCTTC. The rearrangement joins TRBV5-1 to TRBJ1-2, with a tentative D call TRBD1 (6 bases). Trimming removed 5 bases at V and 4 bases at J, with 21 bases between. Germline CDR1 SGHRS, CDR2 YFSETQ. This CDR3 is 16 amino acids long.

This clonotype was seen repeatedly, ten times or more. The chain uses TRBV6-1 and TRBJ2-2; weak D call: TRBD1 (6 bases). Germline V gene lookup returns CDR1 MNHNS and CDR2 SASEGT. This CDR3 is built from 18 residues. V shed 0 bases and J shed 1 base, with 15 bases lying between them. The CDR3 nucleotides read TGTGCCAGCAGTGAAGCGCAAATAACAGGGTGGAACACCGGGGAGCTGTTTTTT. Translated: CASSEAQITGWNTGELFF.

This clonotype was seen repeatedly, ten times or more. This chain joins TRBV12-3 or TRBV12-4 and TRBJ2-5; D not resolved. V lost 5 bases to trimming and J lost 5 bases, with 6 bases between them. CDR3 length equals 11 residues. The CDR3 spells CASSVHETQYF. The CDR3 nucleotides are TGTGCCAGCAGTGTTCACGAGACCCAGTACTTC.

This clonotype was counted a few times. One base away lies a much larger clone, so this may be a sequencing read error. The chain recombines TRBV11-3 with TRBJ2-5; 9 bases fit TRBD1. Looked up from germline, CDR1 is SGHNT and CDR2 is YENEEA. This CDR3 has 14 amino acids. The trim removed 7 bases at V and 2 bases at J, leaving 5 bases unmatched. CDR3 in amino acids: CASTRTGAQETQYF. In nucleotides, the CDR3 is TGTGCCAGCACCCGGACAGGGGCACAAGAGACCCAGTACTTC.

The CDR3 reads CASSGWGQEDTEAFF. In nucleotides, the CDR3 is TGTGCCAGCAGCGGATGGGGACAGGAAGACACTGAAGCTTTCTTT. The gene calls are TRBV9 and TRBJ1-1; 8 nucleotides align to TRBD1. The CDR3 totals 15 residues. Germline CDR1 SGDLS, CDR2 YYNGEE. With V trimmed by 3 bases and J by 3 bases, 7 bases remained unmatched. The full variable domain, with the rest looked up from reference TRBV9 and TRBJ1-1, is DSGVTQTPKHLITATGQRVTLRCSPRSGDLSVYWYQQSLDQGLQFLIQYYNGEERAKGNILERFSAQQFPDLHSELNLSSLELGDSALYFCASSGWGQEDTEAFFGQGTRLTVV.

The sample holds many counts of this clonotype. The rearrangement uses TRBV3-1 and TRBJ2-2; D possibly corresponds to TRBD1 (6 bases). Between the trimmed V and J ends, which lost 0 bases and 3 bases, there was a span of 17 bases. The CDR3 is 18 residues long. Germline CDR1 LGHDT, CDR2 YNNKEL (reference sequence). The CDR3 spells CASSQDQGKVVDTGELFF. The CDR3 nucleotides read TGTGCCAGCAGCCAAGATCAGGGGAAGGTTGTTGACACCGGGGAGCTGTTTTTT. Complete variable domain (other parts from reference TRBV3-1 and TRBJ2-2): DTAVSQTPKYLVTQMGNDKSIKCEQNLGHDTMYWYKQDSKKFLKIMFSYNNKELIINETVPNRFSPKSPDKAHLNLHINSLELGDSAVYFCASSQDQGKVVDTGELFFGEGSRLTVL.

The sample holds a few counts of this clonotype. The chain joins TRBV7-2 to TRBJ2-7; D might be TRBD2 (5 bases). The V and J ends lost 1 base and 0 bases respectively, with 10 bases between them. In germline, CDR1 is SGHTA, CDR2 FQGNSA. CDR3 size: 15 residues. The CDR3 region has the DNA TGTGCCAGCAGCTTAGTTGCGGGTGACTCCTACGAGCAGTACTTC. Protein: CASSLVAGDSYEQYF.

This clonotype was observed many times. This sequence joins TRBV12-3 or TRBV12-4 and TRBJ1-1; no firm D call. The CDR3 length is 13 residues. Trimming pared 4 bases from V and 0 bases from J, leaving 6 bases between. The CDR3 loop reads CASSWFLNTEAFF. The DNA for the CDR3 is TGTGCCAGCAGTTGGTTTCTGAACACTGAAGCTTTCTTT.

The V gene is TRBV20-1, the J gene TRBJ1-2, with D maybe TRBD1 (6 bases). Germline V gives CDR1 DFQATT, CDR2 SNEGSKA (reference sequence). This CDR3 comprises 12 residues. V was pared by 3 bases and J by 8 bases, with 13 bases between. The CDR3 sequence: CSARGGARGYTF. The CDR3 DNA reads TGCAGTGCTAGGGGGGGGGCGAGGGGCTACACCTTC.

In this sample, this clonotype turned up a few times. The rearrangement joins TRBV6-1 to TRBJ2-1; 8 bases map to TRBD2. The CDR3 loop spans 15 amino acids. CDR1 is MNHNS, CDR2 SASEGT, per germline. V lost 3 bases and J lost 4; bases outside the gene matches: 5. The CDR3 spells CASSDPRGVYNEQFF. CDR3 coding DNA: TGTGCCAGCAGTGACCCGCGGGGGGTATACAATGAGCAGTTCTTC.

The V call is TRBV13, the J call TRBJ1-1; D might be TRBD1 (6 bases). Germline V gene lookup returns CDR1 PRHDT and CDR2 FYEKMQ (reference sequence). V gave up 6 bases and J gave up 4 bases, with 15 bases separating them. The CDR3 consists of 14 residues. The DNA of the CDR3 is TGTGCCAGCAGTCTCAGGGGATACGGCACTGAAGCTTTCTTT. Protein: CASSLRGYGTEAFF.

The rearrangement joins TRBV7-8 to TRBJ2-7; 8 bases map to TRBD2. The CDR3 runs 16 residues. Unmatched junction bases numbered 12, after V lost 2 bases and J lost 6 bases. From germline, CDR1 is SGHVS and CDR2 FQNEAQ. The DNA for the CDR3 is TGTGCCAGCAGCTTAATGGCCGGCACAGGGACTAGCGAGCAGTACGTC. Translating it yields CASSLMAGTGTSEQYV.